Shown below are 17 T cell receptor beta chains from a single sample sequenced in a study of human T cells and chemical hapten exposure. One entry per CDR3 protein results from TCRdb running MiXCR on the RACE reads. Of just over 80,000 distinct CDR3 sequences listed, about 11% are singletons. Time point given: patch test 1, 2 weeks after DPC sensitization. The sample's treatment: therapeutic diphenylcyclopropenone sensitization with weekly scalp DPC. This specimen consisted of whole blood, obtained in connection with sensitization to the hapten diphenylcyclopropenone (DPC). The origin of the receptors is a woman aged 45-65 years with alopecia areata. Some clones in this sample may be carry-over from other donors' samples.

This clonotype occurred many times. At one of its ends the junction is not consistent with the germline gene, which may arise from a read error. The chain carries TRBV7-7 and TRBJ2-1, with D perhaps being TRBD1 or TRBD2 (5 bases each). The germline CDR1 and CDR2 sequences are SSHAT and FNYEAQ (reference sequence). This CDR3 is built from 15 residues. CDR3 in DNA: TGTGCTAGCAGCTTAGGTGGGGGCTCCTACAATGAGCAGTTCTTC. Translated: CASSLGGGSYNEQFF. Using reference TRBV7-7 and TRBJ2-1 for the parts outside the CDR3, the full variable domain is GAGVSQSPRYKVTKRGQDVTLRCDPISSHATLYWYQQALGQGPEFLTYFNYEAQPDKSGLPSDRFSAERPEGSISTLTIQRTEQRDSAMYRCASSLGGGSYNEQFFGPGTRLTVL.

This chain uses TRBV18 with TRBJ2-2, with D perhaps TRBD1 (6 bases). This CDR3 contains 14 residues. The germline V and J ends were trimmed by 4 bases and 2 bases, with 8 bases remaining between them. Germline values: CDR1 KGHSH, CDR2 LQKENI. The CDR3 loop is CASSQQGNTGELFF. The CDR3 nucleotides are TGTGCCAGCTCACAACAGGGAAACACCGGGGAGCTGTTTTTT.

This clonotype was counted between two and nine times. The chain joins TRBV6-6 to TRBJ1-3; D gene uncertain. CDR3 length: 15 residues. V was trimmed by 7 bases and J by 0 bases, leaving 13 bases between them. Germline CDR1 is MNHNY and CDR2 is SVGAGI (reference sequence). Here the CDR3 reads CASKDAAISGNTIYF. The CDR3 DNA reads TGTGCCAGCAAAGACGCTGCCATCTCTGGAAACACCATATATTTT.

The CDR3 bases are TGTGCCAGCAAACGGGACCGAGTTAACACCGGGGAGCTGTTTTTT. Translation gives CASKRDRVNTGELFF. V usage is TRBV28 and J usage is TRBJ2-2, with D possibly called TRBD1 or TRBD2 (5 bases each). The CDR3 extends over 15 amino acids. Trimming took 7 bases from V and 2 from J, leaving 14 bases between them. CDR1 MDHEN and CDR2 SYDVKM come from the germline V gene.

This clonotype was observed a handful of times. The chain uses TRBV9 and TRBJ2-5; 9 nucleotides agree with TRBD1. The CDR3 is 15 amino acids. Germline lookup yields CDR1 SGDLS and CDR2 YYNGEE. V shed 0 bases, J shed 4 bases, and the junction held 4 bases outside the gene matches. CDR3 bases: TGTGCCAGCAGCGTAGGGACAGGGGTTAGAGAGACCCAGTACTTC. Translating it yields CASSVGTGVRETQYF.

This clonotype was detected a few times. This rearrangement joins TRBV19 to TRBJ1-1, with 9 bases aligning to TRBD1. Germline V gene sequence: CDR1 LNHDA, CDR2 SQIVND (reference sequence). The CDR3 has 15 residues. The V segment lost 4 bases and the J segment 1 base; nucleotides outside the gene matches: 4. CDR3 bases: TGTGCCAGTAGTAAGTGGGACAGGGAGAACACTGAAGCTTTCTTT. This sequence encodes CASSKWDRENTEAFF.

The table lists this clonotype with a few counts. The rearrangement joins TRBV29-1 to TRBJ2-7; TRBD1 agrees at 7 bases. CDR3 length: 13 amino acids. Germline CDR1 reads SQVTM; CDR2 reads ANQGSEA. With 4 bases clipped from V and 7 bases from J, the junction kept 10 bases outside the gene matches. In nucleotides, the CDR3 is TGCAGCGTTGGTGACAGATTCAGGGGGGAGCAGTACTTC. Amino acids: CSVGDRFRGEQYF.

The rearrangement joins TRBV29-1 to TRBJ2-1; possibly TRBD1 for D (6 bases). Trimming cost V 5 bases and J 2 bases, with 19 bases left between them. CDR1 is SQVTM, CDR2 ANQGSEA, per germline. This CDR3 has 16 amino acids. The CDR3 here is CSVLLPLRGTYNEQFF. Written as DNA, the CDR3 is TGCAGCGTTCTCCTCCCCCTTAGGGGGACCTACAATGAGCAGTTCTTC.

The chain joins TRBV29-1 to TRBJ2-4; D not resolved. The CDR3 sequence is 10 residues long. Germline CDR1 and CDR2: SQVTM and ANQGSEA. The ends were cut back, 6 bases at V and 6 bases at J, with 6 bases in the middle. DNA of the CDR3: TGCAGCGTCTACAGAAACATTCAGTACTTC. This translates into CSVYRNIQYF.

The table lists this clonotype with a few counts. The chain combines TRBV6-2 or TRBV6-3 with TRBJ2-1; D not certain. This CDR3 has 15 residues. Trimming took off 4 bases at V and 3 bases at J, with 13 bases between the two ends. Germline CDR1 and CDR2: MNHEY and SVGEGT. CDR3 in amino acids: CASSSSASHYNEQFF. The DNA for the CDR3 is TGTGCCAGCAGTTCGAGCGCGTCCCACTACAATGAGCAGTTCTTC.

This clonotype was detected many times. The rearrangement links TRBV28 to TRBJ2-7, with 9 bases identical to TRBD2. CDR3 length: 16 residues. Trimming cost V 1 base and J 0 bases; bases outside gene matches: 4. In germline, CDR1 is MDHEN, CDR2 SYDVKM. CDR3 sequence: CASSLSLAGLSYEQYF. The CDR3 DNA sequence: TGTGCCAGCAGTTTATCTCTAGCGGGACTCTCCTACGAGCAGTACTTC.

This clonotype was seen a handful of times. The genes are TRBV11-2 and TRBJ2-7; no clear D gene. Germline CDR1 and CDR2: SGHAT and FQNNGV. V was clipped by 5 bases and J by 1 base, with 15 bases between them. The CDR3 is 15 residues long. This chain's CDR3 is CASSPKSAESYEQYF. CDR3 coding DNA: TGTGCCAGCAGCCCCAAGAGTGCAGAGTCCTACGAGCAGTACTTC.

This clonotype was recorded many times. The chain uses TRBV12-3 or TRBV12-4 and TRBJ2-1, with 11 bases matching TRBD2. V trimming: 1 base; J trimming: 5 bases; junction bases outside the gene matches: 10. There are 18 residues in the CDR3. CDR3: CASSLVRKTSGVNNEQFF. CDR3 DNA: TGTGCCAGCAGTTTAGTTCGAAAGACTAGCGGGGTTAACAATGAGCAGTTCTTC.

This clonotype was recorded many times. The chain carries TRBV18 and TRBJ1-5, with 7 bases identical to TRBD1. The CDR3 loop spans 15 amino acids. The germline V gene encodes CDR1 KGHSH and CDR2 LQKENI. Germline trimming cut 3 bases from V and 3 bases from J; bases unmatched to any gene: 5. The CDR3 DNA is TGTGCCAGCTCACCGGGACAGCTTTTCAATCAGCCCCAGCATTTT. Translating gives CASSPGQLFNQPQHF.

This chain connects TRBV7-9 to TRBJ2-5; D assignment may be TRBD1 or TRBD2 (5 bases each). Trimming shortened V by 5 bases and J by 9 bases, and 13 bases separated the two germline ends. This CDR3 is built from 12 residues. Germline assignment: CDR1 SEHNR and CDR2 FQNEAQ (reference sequence). CDR3 in DNA: TGTGCCAGCAGCGCACTCGAGGGGCCCCAGTACTTC. This sequence encodes CASSALEGPQYF.

The chain couples TRBV10-3 to TRBJ1-2, with 8 positions matching TRBD1. The CDR3 has 14 residues. CDR1 and CDR2 (germline): ENHRY, SYGVKD. J was trimmed by 6 bases and V by 1 base; bases with no gene match: 4. CDR3 protein: CAISELGTGNGYTF. CDR3 nucleotides: TGTGCCATCAGTGAGTTGGGGACAGGCAATGGCTACACCTTC.

The gene calls are TRBV5-1 and TRBJ2-7; possibly TRBD1 or TRBD2 for D (6 bases each). Germline V lookup: CDR1 SGHRS, CDR2 YFSETQ. V was pared by 0 bases and J by 3 bases, with 13 bases between. This CDR3 spans 15 amino acids. CDR3 residues: CASSLAGGLDYEQYF. The CDR3 nucleotides read TGCGCCAGCAGCTTGGCCGGGGGCCTAGACTACGAGCAGTACTTC. Drawing the rest from reference TRBV5-1 and TRBJ2-7, the complete variable domain is KAGVTQTPRYLIKTRGQQVTLSCSPISGHRSVSWYQQTPGQGLQFLFEYFSETQRNKGNFPGRFSGRQFSNSRSEMNVSTLELGDSALYLCASSLAGGLDYEQYFGPGTRLTVT.